Sequencing of this TCR beta chain was carried out in a study of Ad26.COV2.S vaccination and SARS-CoV-2 variants. Sequenced by immunoSEQ multiplex PCR; TCRdb stores in-frame clones only, minus some. Here the sample spans over 400,000 clones, about 90% being singletons. Sample treatment: about 20 received Ad26.COV2.S at low or high dose, single or two shots; about 5 received placebo; per-sample allocation not given. It was on day 63 after the first vaccine or placebo injection that samples were taken. The CDR3 consists of 14 residues. Trimming left V 0 bases short and J 2 bases short, with 11 bases between. Per the germline V gene, CDR1 is GTSNPN and CDR2 is SVGIG (reference sequence).

The receptor was derived from a person between 18 and 65 years old who received the Ad26.COV2.S COVID-19 vaccine or a placebo. This sample comprised peripheral blood, obtained in a trial of Ad26.COV2.S vaccine versus placebo. The genes are TRBV30 and TRBJ2-7; D possibly corresponds to TRBD2 (6 bases). The CDR3 coding sequence is TGTGCCTGGAGTGTCGGGACTGGGACCTACGAGCAGTACTTC. It is translated as CAWSVGTGTYEQYF.